Listed here are 25 T cell receptor beta chains from one sample, sequenced in a study of regulatory T cells in long-lasting Graves disease. Arm-PCR of CDR3 regions and iRepertoire HTBI primers were the basis on which TCR beta libraries were built. Using its own MiXCR run on the multiplex PCR reads, TCRdb lists one record per CDR3 protein. The data contain about 460,000 distinct CDR3 sequences, 14% of them singletons. Documented time point: newly diagnosed GD, antithyroid drugs for less than 3 months. PBMC RNA served as the TCR library source. These data were likewise used in another study, on T cells in Graves' hyperthyroidism and ophthalmopathy.

The sequences come from peripheral blood mononuclear cells (PBMCs), collected at new diagnosis, from a patient treated with antithyroid drugs. The source of these receptors is a woman aged 45-65 years with Graves disease.

V gene TRBV27 combines with J gene TRBJ1-2; 10 bases fit TRBD1. Germline CDR1 and CDR2: MNHEY and SMNVEV (reference sequence). This CDR3 comprises 13 residues. Unmatched junction bases numbered 6, after V lost 6 bases and J lost 8 bases. The CDR3 spells CASRGTGEGGYTF. CDR3 DNA: TGTGCCAGCAGAGGGACAGGGGAAGGCGGCTACACCTTC.

This clonotype has more than one count but fewer than ten. The rearrangement links TRBV12-3 or TRBV12-4 to TRBJ1-6; unclear D gene. The CDR3 consists of 12 residues. V lost 6 bases and J lost 8, with 8 bases in between. The CDR3 DNA reads TGTGCCAGCAGGCAATCAGATTCACCCCTCCACTTT. Its protein is CASRQSDSPLHF.

With regard to this clonotype: Because the CDR3 is missing its conserved closing phenylalanine or tryptophan, this is likely a read error. The J gene is TRBJ2-4, the V gene TRBV20-1; D is perhaps TRBD1 (5 bases). V was cut by 0 bases and J by 2 bases, with 17 bases left in between. CDR3 length equals 17 residues. CDR1 and CDR2 (germline): DFQATT, SNEGSKA (reference sequence). The CDR3 spells CSARDRAAPGPKNIQYC. For the CDR3, the DNA is TGCAGTGCTAGAGATAGGGCCGCCCCAGGGCCCAAAAACATTCAGTACTGC.

This clonotype showed up just a few times. The chain recombines TRBV3-1 with TRBJ2-1; no definite D call. CDR1 LGHDT and CDR2 YNNKEL come from the germline V gene (reference sequence). The CDR3 consists of 14 residues. Trimming took off 2 bases at V and 12 bases at J, with 17 bases between the two ends. DNA for the CDR3: TGTGCCAGCAGCCAAAGTGCCCCGGTCCCACGGCAGTTCTTC. Encoded protein: CASSQSAPVPRQFF.

The genes are TRBV7-9 and TRBJ2-5; 8 bases agree with TRBD2. Per the germline V gene, CDR1 is SEHNR and CDR2 is FQNEAQ (reference sequence). The CDR3 length is 14 residues. V shed 5 bases, J shed 5 bases, and the junction held 7 bases outside the gene matches. The CDR3 loop reads CASSTRGGPETQYF. As DNA, the CDR3 is TGTGCCAGCAGCACTCGCGGGGGGCCGGAGACCCAGTACTTC.

This clonotype was detected many times. The chain combines TRBV29-1 with TRBJ2-2; D call uncertain. Germline V gene data show CDR1 as SQVTM and CDR2 as ANQGSEA. Trimming took 4 bases from V and 5 from J, leaving 5 bases between them. This CDR3 is 11 amino acids long. DNA for the CDR3: TGCAGCGTTGCCGGGACCGGGGAGCTGTTTTTT. It translates to CSVAGTGELFF.

At least ten counts were recorded for this clonotype. This chain connects TRBV20-1 to TRBJ2-3; TRBD1 is a possible D gene (6 bases). This CDR3 has 13 amino acids. Germline loops: CDR1 DFQATT, CDR2 SNEGSKA (reference sequence). Trimming cost V 1 base and J 1 base, with 6 bases left between them. The CDR3 region has the DNA TGCAGTGCTAGAGGGACAGGCACAGATACGCAGTATTTT. Translating gives CSARGTGTDTQYF.

This clonotype occurred many times. This chain uses TRBV2 with TRBJ2-1; TRBD1 is a possible D gene (6 bases). V lost 8 bases and J 5 bases, leaving 19 bases between the germline ends. The CDR3 is 15 amino acids. Germline V gene lookup returns CDR1 SNHLY and CDR2 FYNNEI. The CDR3 loop reads CASGPTEGQNNEQFF. CDR3 DNA sequence: TGTGCCAGCGGCCCAACAGAGGGACAAAACAATGAGCAGTTCTTC.

The chain couples TRBV13 to TRBJ2-3, with 15 bases matching TRBD2. The V gene's germline CDR1 is PRHDT and CDR2 FYEKMQ (reference sequence). V shed 5 bases, J shed 4 bases, and the junction held 7 bases outside the gene matches. This CDR3 spans 17 amino acids. CDR3 DNA: TGTGCCAGCAGCCTGAGGACTAGCGGGGGGGGTTCAGATACGCAGTATTTT. Its protein is CASSLRTSGGGSDTQYF.

This clonotype appeared many times. The CDR3 region is CASSVTGNTEAFF. CDR3 DNA: TGTGCCAGCAGCGTAACCGGGAACACTGAAGCTTTCTTT. The chain has TRBV9 and TRBJ1-1, with unresolved D. The V gene's germline CDR1 is SGDLS and CDR2 YYNGEE. The CDR3 covers 13 residues. Trimming stripped 1 base from V and 1 base from J, with 5 bases between.

The genes are TRBV19 and TRBJ2-1; D might be TRBD1 (5 bases). The J call is doubtful: the DNA matches TRBJ2-5 better. This CDR3 has 16 amino acids. Germline CDR1 is LNHDA and CDR2 is SQIVND (reference sequence). The CDR3 nucleotides read TGTGCCAGTAGTATATACGTTACAGGTACAAGAGAGACCCAGTACTTC. It yields the protein CASSIYVTGTRETQYF.

This clonotype was observed a handful of times. V usage is TRBV6-1 and J usage is TRBJ2-1; possible D gene TRBD2, 5 bases. The CDR3 runs 14 residues. Trimming pared 6 bases from V and 3 bases from J, leaving 12 bases between. CDR1 and CDR2 (germline): MNHNS, SASEGT. DNA for the CDR3: TGTGCCAGCAGCCCAGAGCGGTACTACAATGAGCAGTTCTTC. The encoded protein is CASSPERYYNEQFF.

This clonotype appeared many times. The gene calls are TRBV11-1 and TRBJ2-5; 10 bases match TRBD2. This CDR3 is 14 amino acids long. Germline trimming cut 11 bases from V and 2 bases from J; bases unmatched to any gene: 8. Looked up from germline, CDR1 is SGHAT and CDR2 is FQDESV (reference sequence). CDR3 amino acids: CAGLAGVPQETQYF. The CDR3 region has the DNA TGTGCCGGTCTAGCGGGAGTCCCACAAGAGACCCAGTACTTC.

This clonotype was recorded many times. The rearrangement uses TRBV20-1 and TRBJ1-4; D is perhaps TRBD1 (5 bases). This CDR3 is 13 amino acids long. The V end lost 5 bases, the J end lost 2 bases, and 9 bases lay between the germline ends. Germline loops: CDR1 DFQATT, CDR2 SNEGSKA (reference sequence). The CDR3: CSALRVTNEKLFF. Here the CDR3 DNA reads TGCAGTGCTCTCAGGGTGACTAATGAAAAACTGTTTTTT.

This clonotype was detected ten times or more. The V call is TRBV7-9, the J call TRBJ2-7; 14 nucleotides line up with TRBD2. Germline CDR1 SEHNR, CDR2 FQNEAQ (reference sequence). The CDR3 loop spans 16 amino acids. The trim removed 5 bases at V and 2 bases at J, leaving 5 bases unmatched. The CDR3 DNA sequence: TGTGCCAGCAGCCCGGGGACTAGCGGGAGTCCCTACGAGCAGTACTTC. Translated, it gives CASSPGTSGSPYEQYF.

This clonotype occurred many times. Sequence at one end of the junction differs from germline and may be a read error. V is TRBV5-5 and J is TRBJ1-1; D is possibly TRBD1 (5 bases). CDR3 length: 14 residues. Germline assignment: CDR1 SGHKS and CDR2 YYEKEE (reference sequence). CDR3 sequence (DNA): TGCGCCAGCAGCCCGGACATATTCGGCACTGAAGCTTTCTTT. Its translation is CASSPDIFGTEAFF.

This clonotype was observed at least ten times. The V call is TRBV13, the J call TRBJ2-6, with 7 bases aligning to TRBD1. CDR3 length equals 18 residues. The germline gives CDR1 PRHDT, CDR2 FYEKMQ (reference sequence). V trimming: 5 bases; J trimming: 0 bases; junction bases outside the gene matches: 10. The CDR3 spells CASSPRTGISSGANVLTF. CDR3 in DNA: TGTGCCAGCAGCCCTAGGACAGGCATTAGCTCTGGGGCCAACGTCCTGACTTTC.

This chain joins TRBV5-1 and TRBJ2-3, with 7 nucleotides matching TRBD1. Germline assignment: CDR1 SGHRS and CDR2 YFSETQ. The CDR3 is made up of 16 amino acids. The junction had 11 bases not matched to a gene; V was cut back by 0 bases and J by 7 bases. In nucleotides, the CDR3 is TGCGCCAGCAGCTTGGGACAGGGCGGTCTATCATATACGCAGTATTTT. It yields the protein CASSLGQGGLSYTQYF.

This chain connects TRBV7-9 to TRBJ2-5, with D possibly being TRBD1 or TRBD2 (5 bases each). Deletions cut 5 bases from V and 6 bases from J, with 16 bases between. There are 14 residues in the CDR3. Germline V CDR1 and CDR2: SEHNR, FQNEAQ (reference sequence). The CDR3, as DNA: TGTGCCAGCAGCCCACCAATGGGGACGCAGACCCAGTACTTC. This gives the protein CASSPPMGTQTQYF. Filled out from reference TRBV7-9 and TRBJ2-5, the complete variable domain reads DTGVSQNPRHKITKRGQNVTFRCDPISEHNRLYWYRQTLGQGPEFLTYFQNEAQLEKSRLLSDRFSAERPKGSFSTLEIQRTEQGDSAMYLCASSPPMGTQTQYFGPGTRLLVL.

This clonotype was found a few times. The gene calls are TRBV7-9 and TRBJ1-4; 11 nucleotides align to TRBD1. V trimming: 5 bases; J trimming: 4 bases; junction bases outside the gene matches: 6. This CDR3 is built from 16 residues. Germline V gene sequence: CDR1 SEHNR, CDR2 FQNEAQ (reference sequence). CDR3 nucleotides: TGTGCCAGCAGCGCTGGGACAGGGGGTGATAATGAAAAACTGTTTTTT. It encodes CASSAGTGGDNEKLFF.

This clonotype was counted between two and nine times. The chain has TRBV7-2 and TRBJ2-2; D call uncertain. The CDR3 extends over 13 amino acids. V gave up 1 base and J gave up 5 bases, with 5 bases separating them. CDR1 is SGHTA, CDR2 FQGNSA, per germline. CDR3 amino acids: CASSLDWTGELFF. CDR3 coding DNA: TGTGCCAGCAGCTTAGATTGGACCGGGGAGCTGTTTTTT.

This clonotype was observed a few times. The V gene is TRBV5-4, the J gene TRBJ2-3; 7 positions match TRBD1. CDR3 length: 15 amino acids. After removal of 4 bases from V and 0 bases from J, the junction contained 5 bases not matched to a gene. Germline CDR1 reads SGHNT; CDR2 reads YYREEE (reference sequence). In nucleotides, the CDR3 is TGTGCCAGCAGCATAGACAGGGAAAGCACAGATACGCAGTATTTT. As protein: CASSIDRESTDTQYF.

This clonotype was seen only a few times. The V gene is TRBV4-1, the J gene TRBJ2-1; 7 bases agree with TRBD2. Per the germline V gene, CDR1 is MGHRA and CDR2 is YSYEKL. The CDR3 runs to 15 residues. V trimming: 8 bases; J trimming: 0 bases; junction bases outside the gene matches: 7. CDR3 nucleotide sequence: TGCGCCAGCGCGTCAGCGGGAAGCTCCTACAATGAGCAGTTCTTC. Protein: CASASAGSSYNEQFF.

This clonotype was seen repeatedly, ten times or more. The rearrangement uses TRBV28 and TRBJ2-2; maybe TRBD1 (5 bases). Per germline, CDR1 MDHEN and CDR2 SYDVKM. The CDR3 has 17 residues. V dropped 3 bases and J dropped 0 bases, with 14 bases sitting between them. This CDR3 reads CASSFPQGRPNTGELFF. CDR3 bases: TGTGCCAGCAGTTTCCCCCAGGGCAGACCGAACACCGGGGAGCTGTTTTTT.

This clonotype was detected once. The chain recombines TRBV11-3 with TRBJ2-1, with TRBD2 matching over 12 bases. The CDR3 has 15 amino acids. The germline V gene encodes CDR1 SGHNT and CDR2 YENEEA. Trimming cost V 5 bases and J 6 bases; bases outside gene matches: 5. The CDR3 sequence is CASSRLAGVVNEQFF. The CDR3 DNA reads TGTGCCAGCAGCCGACTAGCGGGAGTAGTCAATGAGCAGTTCTTC.